These T cell receptor beta chains were read from a single sample in a study of blood T cell repertoires in COVID-19. Repertoires were generated with immunoSEQ multiplex PCR, while TCRdb's copy carries only in-frame clones and drops some. The sample contains around 200,000 clones, 85% of which appear only once. The source material was PBMCs or T cells enriched from blood (not recorded which). These receptors came from a man between 40 and 49 years old who had recovered from COVID-19. CDR3s include the opening cysteine and the closing phenylalanine or tryptophan. A D gene is named only where the DNA matches it firmly. Clone sizes are given selectively: once, few, many, or a class where the clone is expanded.

v_gene	j_gene	d_gene	abundance	CDR3nt	CDR3aa
TRBV5-5	TRBJ1-1	TRBD1	-	TGTGCCAGCAGCCGGGACAGGCCAAACACTGAAGCTTTCTTT	CASSRDRPNTEAFF
TRBV6-6	TRBJ1-4	-	-	TGTGCCAGCGGGGGGGGCCTGACAGATAGTTATGAAAAACTGTTTTTT	CASGGGLTDSYEKLFF
TRBV29-1	TRBJ2-7	TRBD1	few	TGCAGCGTAGGGACAGGGGGCGGTTTCGAGCAGTACTTC	CSVGTGGGFEQYF
TRBV20-1	TRBJ1-2	-	-	TGCAGTGCTAGTAGGGGGACCAACTATGGCTACACCTTC	CSASRGTNYGYTF
TRBV28	TRBJ1-5	-	-	TGTGCCAGCAGTTCCAGGAGGCAGCCCCAGCATTTT	CASSSRRQPQHF
TRBV28	TRBJ2-7	TRBD1	-	TGTGCCAGCAGTACCGGGACAGGGGACTACGAGCAGTACTTC	CASSTGTGDYEQYF
TRBV7-9	TRBJ1-4	-	-	TGTGCCAGCAGCTCCTACCAGGGAGAAAAACTGTTTTTT	CASSSYQGEKLFF
TRBV29-1	TRBJ1-1	-	-	TGCAGCGTTGAACAGGGGTCGAACACTGAAGCTTTCTTT	CSVEQGSNTEAFF
TRBV24-1	TRBJ1-2	TRBD1	-	TGTGCCACCAGTGACTTCGACAGGGATCGTGGCTACACCTTC	CATSDFDRDRGYTF
TRBV29-1	TRBJ2-1	TRBD1	-	TGCAGCGTTGAGGCACAGGGGAACTCCTACAATGAGCAGTTCTTC	CSVEAQGNSYNEQFF
TRBV9	TRBJ2-7	TRBD2	-	TGTGCCAGCAGCCCCAGTTTAGCGGGAGACTACGAGCAGTACTTC	CASSPSLAGDYEQYF
TRBV30	TRBJ1-5	TRBD1	-	TGTGCCTGGAAGGAGACAGGGGGCGGACAGCCCCAGCATTTT	CAWKETGGGQPQHF
TRBV14	TRBJ2-7	-	few	TGTGCCAGCAGCCATCGTTTTTCCTACGAGCAGTACTTC	CASSHRFSYEQYF
TRBV28	TRBJ1-5	TRBD1	-	TGTGCCAGCAGTTTATTTACAGGGGGCGGTCTACAGCCCCAGCATTTT	CASSLFTGGGLQPQHF
TRBV7-2	TRBJ1-6	-	-	TGTGCCAGCAGCCCAGGCTCCTATAATTCACCCCTCCACTTT	CASSPGSYNSPLHF
TRBV6-5	TRBJ2-7	TRBD1	-	TGTGCCAGCAGTTACGGGACAGGATACGAGCAGTACTTC	CASSYGTGYEQYF
TRBV28	TRBJ2-1	TRBD2	-	TGTGCCAGCAGCAGGACTAGCGGGAGGTACTACAATGAGCAGTTCTTC	CASSRTSGRYYNEQFF
TRBV28	TRBJ2-5	TRBD1	-	TGTGCCAGCAGTTCCTGGGGGAGACAGGGGGCGAGAGAGACCCAGTACTTC	CASSSWGRQGARETQYF
TRBV27	TRBJ2-2	TRBD2	-	TGTGCCAGCAGTCCGGGCGGGGGGCGCAGATCCGGGGAGCTGTTTTTT	CASSPGGGRRSGELFF
TRBV7-2	TRBJ2-7	-	-	TGTGCCAGCAGCTTATACAGGGAAGAGCAGTACTTC	CASSLYREEQYF
TRBV28	TRBJ2-1	TRBD2	-	TGTGCCAGCACGGGACTAGCGGGGCCTTCCTACAATGAGCAGTTCTTC	CASTGLAGPSYNEQFF
TRBV6-1	TRBJ1-3	-	-	TGTGCCAGCAGTGAAGCCAGGGGCTTTGGAAACACCATATATTTT	CASSEARGFGNTIYF
TRBV5-1	TRBJ2-2	TRBD2	few	TGCGCCAGCAGCTTGGGGGCTAGCGGGAGTAGCACCGGGGAGCTGTTTTTT	CASSLGASGSSTGELFF
TRBV7-9	TRBJ1-2	-	-	TGTGCCAGCAGCTCGACCCGGGACCAGGGGGGCTACACCTTC	CASSSTRDQGGYTF
TRBV7-9	TRBJ1-3	-	-	TGTGCCAGCAGCCGAACAGGTTCTGGAAACACCATATATTTT	CASSRTGSGNTIYF
TRBV19	TRBJ2-2	TRBD2	once	TGTGCCAGCACCTCGGGGCCGGGACTAGCGAACACCGGGGAGCTGTTTTTT	CASTSGPGLANTGELFF
TRBV9	TRBJ1-2	-	-	TGTGCCAGCAGCGTAGGGGGCGGGAACTATGACTACACCTTC	CASSVGGGNYDYTF
TRBV18	TRBJ2-7	TRBD2	once	TGTGCCAGCTCACCAACCCTAGCGGATTACGAGCAGTACTTC	CASSPTLADYEQYF
TRBV12-3/TRBV12-4	TRBJ2-7	TRBD1	-	TGTGCCACCAGGACAGGGACGGGCGAGCAGTACTTC	CATRTGTGEQYF
TRBV30	TRBJ2-1	-	few	TGTGCCTGGAGTGTACCACCATGGGGGGAGTTGGACAATGAGCAGTTCTTC	CAWSVPPWGELDNEQFF
TRBV6-5	TRBJ2-6	-	-	TGTGCCAGCAGGTCACTAGGCTCTGGGGCCAACGTCCTGACTTTC	CASRSLGSGANVLTF
TRBV7-9	TRBJ1-6	-	-	TGTGCCAGCAGCTTAGATAGTTCACCCCTCCACTTT	CASSLDSSPLHF
TRBV24-1	TRBJ2-5	TRBD2	-	TGTGCCACCAGTGATGATAGCGGGAGAAGGGAGACCCAGTACTTC	CATSDDSGRRETQYF
TRBV11-2	TRBJ2-7	-	-	TGTGCCAGCAGCTTAGGCAGGCCCTCCTACGAGCAGTACTTC	CASSLGRPSYEQYF
TRBV5-5	TRBJ1-2	-	-	TGTGCCAGCAGCTTTCGGCGACAGTTCATCTATGGCTACACCTTC	CASSFRRQFIYGYTF
TRBV11-2	TRBJ2-2	TRBD1	-	TGTGCCAGCAGCTTAGCCGGGACAGGGGGGAACACCGGGGAGCTGTTTTTT	CASSLAGTGGNTGELFF
TRBV28	TRBJ2-7	TRBD2	-	TGTGCCAGCAGTTTATGGTCCTCTAGCGGGAGCGTCCACGAGCAGTACTTC	CASSLWSSSGSVHEQYF
TRBV7-3	TRBJ2-2	TRBD2	-	TGTGCCAGCAGCCCCAGGGGGGGACTAGCGCCTCCGAACACCGGGGAGCTGTTTTTT	CASSPRGGLAPPNTGELFF
TRBV11-3	TRBJ2-7	TRBD1	few	TGTGCCAGCAGCTTGGAGACAGGGAGCGAGCAGTACTTC	CASSLETGSEQYF